A single sample gave rise to the 12 T cell receptor beta chains below, sequenced in a study of blood T cell repertoires in COVID-19. This table comes from immunoSEQ multiplex PCR, and its TCRdb copy is limited to in-frame clones, with some not included. This table holds around 200,000 clones, approximately 84% found once. The sequencing sample was made of peripheral blood. The receptors originated from an elderly man with acute or convalescent COVID-19.

This chain connects TRBV6-5 to TRBJ1-5; D remains unclear. The CDR3 contains 13 residues. V lost 5 bases and J lost 9, with 14 bases in between. Germline V gives CDR1 MNHEY, CDR2 SVGAGI. CDR3 sequence: CASSLDLSAPQHF. CDR3 coding DNA: TGTGCCAGCAGTCTGGACCTTAGCGCGCCCCAGCATTTT.

CDR3 region: CASTTSGYEQYV. The CDR3 DNA reads TGTGCCAGCACGACTAGCGGATACGAGCAGTACGTC. The chain recombines TRBV5-8 with TRBJ2-7; 9 nucleotides line up with TRBD2. The germline CDR1 and CDR2 sequences are SGHTS and YDEGEE. The J segment lost 4 bases and the V segment lost 6 bases, leaving 2 bases of the junction unmatched. This CDR3 has 12 amino acids.

This clone was detected a few times. The DNA for the CDR3 is TGTGCCAGCAGTGATTGGGGTTCACTAGCTTACGAGCAGTACGTC. The encoded protein is CASSDWGSLAYEQYV. The rearrangement joins TRBV6-2 or TRBV6-3 to TRBJ2-7; D might be TRBD2 (6 bases). The CDR3 has 15 amino acids. V dropped 5 bases and J dropped 4 bases, with 18 bases sitting between them. The germline gives CDR1 MNHEY, CDR2 SVGEGT.

The V call is TRBV6-1, the J call TRBJ2-7, with D perhaps TRBD2 (5 bases). CDR3 length: 15 residues. Germline CDR1 reads MNHNS; CDR2 reads SASEGT. V was clipped by 2 bases and J by 5 bases, with 16 bases between them. For the CDR3, the DNA is TGTGCCAGCAGTGAAATCACCCTAGCCCAGGACGAGCAGTACGTC. Translated: CASSEITLAQDEQYV.

The genes are TRBV19 and TRBJ2-2; 12 nucleotides line up with TRBD2. Germline trimming cut 5 bases from V and 7 bases from J; bases unmatched to any gene: 14. Per the germline V gene, CDR1 is LNHDA and CDR2 is SQIVND (reference sequence). The CDR3 totals 18 residues. The CDR3 loop reads CASSSGKLLAGGGGELFF. DNA of the CDR3: TGTGCCAGTAGTTCCGGAAAGCTCCTAGCGGGAGGGGGCGGGGAGCTGTTTTTT.

This chain connects TRBV11-1 to TRBJ2-2, with a weak D call TRBD2 (5 bases). Trimming shortened V by 1 base and J by 0 bases, and 9 bases separated the two germline ends. The V gene's germline CDR1 is SGHAT and CDR2 FQDESV (reference sequence). The CDR3 totals 16 residues. The CDR3 region is CASSLDGNTNTGELFF. The CDR3 DNA sequence: TGTGCCAGCAGCTTAGACGGGAACACGAACACCGGGGAGCTGTTTTTT.

This chain links TRBV11-2 with TRBJ2-3; TRBD2 matches 7 bases. This CDR3 is 16 amino acids long. J lost 0 bases, V lost 0 bases, and 3 bases had no gene match. Germline V gives CDR1 SGHAT, CDR2 FQNNGV. CDR3 residues: CASSLDSGASTDTQYF. CDR3 nucleotides: TGTGCCAGCAGCTTAGACAGCGGGGCTAGCACAGATACGCAGTATTTT.

J is TRBJ2-2 and V is TRBV24-1; perhaps TRBD1 as D (6 bases). The CDR3 sequence is 15 residues long. V was shortened by 2 bases and J by 5 bases, with 11 bases between the two germline ends. Germline CDR1 is KGHDR and CDR2 is SFDVKD. CDR3 in DNA: TGTGCCACCAGTGATTACAGGGCGAGGACCGGGGAGCTGTTTTTT. As protein: CATSDYRARTGELFF.

The chain couples TRBV5-1 to TRBJ2-3; the match to TRBD2 covers 11 bases. The germline V gene encodes CDR1 SGHRS and CDR2 YFSETQ. The CDR3 spans 14 residues. V lost 4 bases and J lost 6; bases outside the gene matches: 4. The CDR3 DNA is TGCGCCAGCAGCCTGACTAGCGGGACCGATACGCAGTATTTT. Amino acid sequence: CASSLTSGTDTQYF.

The chain is built from TRBV7-3 and TRBJ2-2, with 7 bases matching TRBD1. Germline V CDR1 and CDR2: SGHTA, FQGTGA. The junction had 10 bases not matched to a gene; V was cut back by 5 bases and J by 4 bases. The CDR3 spans 16 residues. CDR3 sequence (DNA): TGTGCCAGCAGCCTGGTGGCAGGGGGTAGCACCGGGGAGCTGTTTTTT. Translating it yields CASSLVAGGSTGELFF.

The gene calls are TRBV24-1 and TRBJ2-7; D remains ambiguous. From germline, CDR1 is KGHDR and CDR2 SFDVKD. The CDR3 has 14 residues. V lost 4 bases, J lost 2 bases, and 11 bases lay in between. CDR3 in DNA: TGTGCCACCAGTGACCCTAGGATGCCCTACGAGCAGTACTTC. Encoded protein: CATSDPRMPYEQYF.

This chain links TRBV6-1 with TRBJ1-4; D unresolved. V gave up 3 bases and J gave up 8 bases, with 10 bases separating them. CDR1 and CDR2 from the germline V gene are MNHNS and SASEGT. This CDR3 has 13 amino acids. The CDR3: CASSDPGREKLFF. The CDR3 region has the DNA TGTGCCAGCAGTGACCCGGGAAGGGAAAAACTGTTTTTT.